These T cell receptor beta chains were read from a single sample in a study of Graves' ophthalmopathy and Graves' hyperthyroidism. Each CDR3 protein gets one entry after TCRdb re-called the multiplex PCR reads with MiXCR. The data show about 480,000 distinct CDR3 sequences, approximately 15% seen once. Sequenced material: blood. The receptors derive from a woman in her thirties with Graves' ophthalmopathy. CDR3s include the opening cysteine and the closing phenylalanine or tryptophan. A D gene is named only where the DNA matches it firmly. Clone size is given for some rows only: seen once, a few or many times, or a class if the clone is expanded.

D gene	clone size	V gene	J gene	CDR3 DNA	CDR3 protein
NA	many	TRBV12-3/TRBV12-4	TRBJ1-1	TGTGCCAGCAGTTTAGGACACCCTTATGACTTCTTCTTT	CASSLGHPYDFFF
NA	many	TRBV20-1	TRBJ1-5	TGCAGTGCTAGAGTGACAAGCAATCAGCCCCAGCATTTT	CSARVTSNQPQHF
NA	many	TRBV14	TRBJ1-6	TGTGCCAGCAGCCCGCAAGCGAATTCACCCCTCCACTTT	CASSPQANSPLHF
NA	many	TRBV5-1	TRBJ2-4	TGCGCCAGCAGCATCTCAGGGATTCTAGCCAAAAACATTAAGTACTTC	CASSISGILAKNIKYF
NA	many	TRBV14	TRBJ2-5	TGTGCCAGCAGCCAAGTGTGGGGCGTAGAGACCCAGTACTTC	CASSQVWGVETQYF
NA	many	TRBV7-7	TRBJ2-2	TGTGCTAGCAGGATTTCCGGGGAGCTGTTTTTT	CASRISGELFF
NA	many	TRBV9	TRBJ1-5	TGTGCCAGCAGCTCAACAGGGAATTACAATCAGCCCCAGCATTTT	CASSSTGNYNQPQHF
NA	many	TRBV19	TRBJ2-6	TGTGCCAGTAGTATGAAGAAGGGATTGGTTGACGTCCTGACTTTC	CASSMKKGLVDVLTF
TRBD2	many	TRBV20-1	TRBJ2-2	TGCAGTGCCAAGTCTAGCGGGAGTCATGTCGGGGAGCTGTTTTTT	CSAKSSGSHVGELFF
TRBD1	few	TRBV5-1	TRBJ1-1	TGCACCAGCAGCTGGATGGGGACAGGGGGCACTGAAGCTTTCTTT	CTSSWMGTGGTEAFF
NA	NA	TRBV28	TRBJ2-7	TGTGCCAGCAGCCCGGACCTCCCGAATGAGCAGTACTTC	CASSPDLPNEQYF
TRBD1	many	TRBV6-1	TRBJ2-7	TGTGCCACCAGCCGGGAACGGGACAGTGTCTACGAGCAGTACTTC	CATSRERDSVYEQYF
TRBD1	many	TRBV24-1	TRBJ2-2	TGTGCCACCAGTGATCCGACAGGGTACACCGGGGAGCTGTTTTTT	CATSDPTGYTGELFF
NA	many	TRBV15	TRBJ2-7	TGTGCCACCAGCAATGGTGAATGGGAAGAATCCTACGAGCAGTACTTC	CATSNGEWEESYEQYF
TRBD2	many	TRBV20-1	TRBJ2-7	TGCAGTGCACAAAAAGGACTAGTTGAAATCGAGCAGTACTTC	CSAQKGLVEIEQYF
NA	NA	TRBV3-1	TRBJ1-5	TGTGCCAGCAGCCCCTTCGGGGGGCGTCAGCCCCAGCATTTT	CASSPFGGRQPQHF
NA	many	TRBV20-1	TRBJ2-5	TGCAGTGCTATAAAACGGACTGGAGAGACCCAGTACTTC	CSAIKRTGETQYF
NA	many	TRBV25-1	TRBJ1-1	TGTGCCAGTACCCACACCAGCAACACTGAAGCTTTCTTT	CASTHTSNTEAFF
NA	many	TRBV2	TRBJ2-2	TGTGCCAGCTCTCGATCCCGGCGGGAGGAGCTGTTTTTT	CASSRSRREELFF
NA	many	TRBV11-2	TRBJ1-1	TGTGCCAGCAGCCACCGGGTGGCTTTCTTT	CASSHRVAFF
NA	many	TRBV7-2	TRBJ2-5	TGTGCCAGCAGCTTAGCTGTCCGGGGCGTGGAGACCCAGTACTTC	CASSLAVRGVETQYF
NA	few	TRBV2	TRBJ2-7	TGTGCCAGCCCCGGTCACCCACCGGGCTCCTACGAGCAGTACTTC	CASPGHPPGSYEQYF
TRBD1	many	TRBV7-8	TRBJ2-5	TGTGCCAGCAGCCCCACAGGGACAGCGAGCGAGACCCAGTACTTC	CASSPTGTASETQYF
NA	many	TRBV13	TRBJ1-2	TGTGCCAGCAGCTTAGTGGGGGATGGCTACACCTTC	CASSLVGDGYTF
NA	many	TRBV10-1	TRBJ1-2	TGCGCCAGCAGGGGCCGGGGGGGCATCTATGGCTACACCTTC	CASRGRGGIYGYTF
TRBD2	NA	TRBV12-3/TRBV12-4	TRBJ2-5	TGTGCCAGCGGTCAGCGGGGGCCGCAAGAGACCCAGTACTTC	CASGQRGPQETQYF
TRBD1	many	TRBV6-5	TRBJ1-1	TGTGCCAGCAGTTCCCTAACAGGGGAAACTGAAGCTTTCTTT	CASSSLTGETEAFF
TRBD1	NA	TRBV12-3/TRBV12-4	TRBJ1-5	TGTGCCAGCAGTCCCACTCTGACAGGGTGGAATCAGCCCCAGCATTTT	CASSPTLTGWNQPQHF
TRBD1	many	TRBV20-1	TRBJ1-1	TGCAGTGCTAGAGCTGGGCAGGGGGTAACTGAAGCTTTCTTT	CSARAGQGVTEAFF
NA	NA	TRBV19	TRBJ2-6	TGTGCCAGTAGTATAGAAGGGGCCTCTGGGGCCAACGTCCTGACTTTC	CASSIEGASGANVLTF
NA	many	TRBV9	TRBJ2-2	TGTGCCAGCAGCGTAAACCCCGGGGAGCTGTTTTTT	CASSVNPGELFF
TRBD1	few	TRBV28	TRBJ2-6	TGTGCCAGCAGTTCATCCGGGACAGGGGATTCTGGGGCCAACGTCCTGACTTTC	CASSSSGTGDSGANVLTF
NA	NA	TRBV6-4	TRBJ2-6	TGTGCCAGCAGTAGACTCGGACGGGCCTCTGGGGCCAACGTCCTGACTTTC	CASSRLGRASGANVLTF
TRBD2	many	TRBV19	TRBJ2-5	TGTGCCAGTAGTCGCGGTAGCGGGGCCCAAGAGACCCAGTACTTC	CASSRGSGAQETQYF
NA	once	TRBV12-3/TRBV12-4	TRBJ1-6	TGTGCCAGCAGTTACTCGACGCCAGGGTCAACAATCCCACATTCACCCCTCCACTTT	CASSYSTPGSTIPHSPLHF
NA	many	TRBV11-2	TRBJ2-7	TGTGCCAGCAGCTCGCGACGGGGGGCCGATAATAGTGGCCACGAGCAGTACTTC	CASSSRRGADNSGHEQYF
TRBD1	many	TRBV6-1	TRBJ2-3	TGTGCCACCGGGACAGGGGGCACAGATACGCAGTATTTT	CATGTGGTDTQYF
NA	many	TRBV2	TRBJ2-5	TGTGCCAGCAGCGAGTTACAAGAGACCCAGTACTTC	CASSELQETQYF
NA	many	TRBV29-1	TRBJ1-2	TGCAGCGTCCCCGAAGGCGGGATATCTTACGGCTACACCTTC	CSVPEGGISYGYTF
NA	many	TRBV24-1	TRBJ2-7	TGTTGTCCCCGGGGCATCTCCTACGAGCAGTACTTC	CCPRGISYEQYF
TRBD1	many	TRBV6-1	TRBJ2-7	TGTGCCAGCAGTGCGGGACAGGCCTACGAGCAGTACTTC	CASSAGQAYEQYF
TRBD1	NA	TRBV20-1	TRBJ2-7	TGCAGTGCTAGACCAGGGACAGGGCCCTACGAGCAGTACTTC	CSARPGTGPYEQYF
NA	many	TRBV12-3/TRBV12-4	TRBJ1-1	TGTGCCAGCAGCCCCGGACGGAGGTTACTGAACACTGAAGCTTTCTTT	CASSPGRRLLNTEAFF
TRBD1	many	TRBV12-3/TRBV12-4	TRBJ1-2	TGTGCCAGCAGCGGACAGGGGGCGCATGGCTACACCTTC	CASSGQGAHGYTF
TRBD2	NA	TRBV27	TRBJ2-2	TGTGCCAGCAGTTTATCCCCCGGGGGGGCAGCCGGGGAGCTGTTTTTT	CASSLSPGGAAGELFF
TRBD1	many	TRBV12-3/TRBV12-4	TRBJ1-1	TGTGCCAGCAGAGCCGGGGGACAGACGAACACTGAAGCTTTCTTT	CASRAGGQTNTEAFF
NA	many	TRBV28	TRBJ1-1	TGTGCCAGCAGTTTCCCGGGGACTGAAGCTTTCTTT	CASSFPGTEAFF
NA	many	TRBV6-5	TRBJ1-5	TGTGCCAGCAGCTATGGGACTCTTAGCAATCAGCCCCAGCATTTT	CASSYGTLSNQPQHF
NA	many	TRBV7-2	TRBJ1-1	TGTGCCAGCAGCTTATTGGGGGCCCAAAACACTGAAGCTTTCTTT	CASSLLGAQNTEAFF
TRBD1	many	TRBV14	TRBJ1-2	TGTGCCAACAGCCGGGGGACAGTCTATGGCTACACCTTC	CANSRGTVYGYTF
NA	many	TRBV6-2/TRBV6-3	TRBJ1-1	TGTGCCAGCAAAAGGACGGGAAACACTGAAGCTTTCTTT	CASKRTGNTEAFF
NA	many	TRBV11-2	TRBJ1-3	TGTGCCAGCACCGTATCAGGGATCTCTGGAAACACCATATATTTT	CASTVSGISGNTIYF
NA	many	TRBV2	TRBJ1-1	TGTGCCAGCAGTGAATGGGGGGTCGCGAACACTGAAGCTTTCTTT	CASSEWGVANTEAFF
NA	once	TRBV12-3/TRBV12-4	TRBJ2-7	TGTGCCAGCAGTTCACTCGGCGGACAGTATTCCGAGCAGTACTTC	CASSSLGGQYSEQYF
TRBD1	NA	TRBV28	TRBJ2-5	TGTGCCAGCAGTTCGGACAGGGCCGCGGGGACCCAGTACTTC	CASSSDRAAGTQYF
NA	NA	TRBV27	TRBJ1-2	TGTGCCAGCAGTCCCCTCCCCCAGGGGAACTATGGCTACACCTTC	CASSPLPQGNYGYTF
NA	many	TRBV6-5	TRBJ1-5	TGTGCCAGCAGTTATTCCGGGACACCGAATCAGCCCCAGCATTTT	CASSYSGTPNQPQHF